The next 4 T cell receptor beta chains were all read from a single sample in a study of shared clonotypes between healthy human individuals. Terminally differentiated effector memory CD45RA+ cells were left out of the naive CD8 fraction, which was CD45RO-negative and positively selected for CCR7. Libraries were prepared by immunoSEQ multiplex PCR; TCRdb keeps only in-frame clonotypes and omits some of them. This table has around 2,100,000 clones, about 94% appearing once. Specimen: naive CD8+ T cells sorted from blood. The receptor set was obtained from a man between 18 and 35 years old in good health.

The chain carries TRBV6-1 and TRBJ2-2, with 9 bases that match TRBD1. The CDR3 spans 14 residues. Germline V lookup: CDR1 MNHNS, CDR2 SASEGT. With 5 bases clipped from V and 6 bases from J, the junction kept 4 bases outside the gene matches. For the CDR3, the DNA is TGTGCCAGCAGTAACCGACAGGGGGCCGGGGAGCTGTTTTTT. Protein sequence: CASSNRQGAGELFF.

This chain joins TRBV30 and TRBJ2-7, with D possibly being TRBD1 or TRBD2 (5 bases each). The germline gives CDR1 GTSNPN, CDR2 SVGIG (reference sequence). V lost 2 bases to trimming and J lost 0 bases, with 11 bases between them. The CDR3 contains 14 residues. CDR3 DNA sequence: TGTGCCTGGAGTTCAGTGGGGACCTCCTACGAGCAGTACTTC. Translated, it gives CAWSSVGTSYEQYF.

This chain links TRBV4-3 with TRBJ2-1; D is unclear. Trimming removed 0 bases from V and 0 bases from J, with 12 bases in between. Germline V gene data show CDR1 as LGHNA and CDR2 as YSLEER. This CDR3 has 17 amino acids. The CDR3 region has the DNA TGCGCCAGCAGCCAAGAATTATCCACGGGCTCCTACAATGAGCAGTTCTTC. It translates to CASSQELSTGSYNEQFF.

This sequence joins TRBV6-5 and TRBJ2-7, with D tentatively TRBD1 (6 bases). The CDR3 covers 14 residues. Germline CDR1 and CDR2: MNHEY and SVGAGI. The V end was cut by 6 bases, the J end by 4 bases, with 16 bases between. CDR3 nucleotide sequence: TGTGCCAGCAGCTTACAGGGACCCTCTTACGAGCAGTACTTC. Its protein product is CASSLQGPSYEQYF.